Each of the 11 T cell receptor beta chains below was sequenced from the same sample in a study of T cells in Graves' hyperthyroidism and ophthalmopathy. The TCR beta CDR3 regions underwent amplification using RNA transcripts as the source. HTBI primers were used for first-round RT-PCR of the TCR CDR3. Using its own MiXCR run on the multiplex PCR reads, TCRdb lists one record per CDR3 protein. This table holds 500,000 to 600,000 distinct CDR3 sequences, more than 45% found once. The sequencing input was peripheral blood or thyroid tissue (not recorded which). These receptors were collected from an adult woman with Graves' disease, either hyperthyroidism or ophthalmopathy (not recorded which).

The chain employs TRBV7-9 and TRBJ1-2; TRBD1 aligns across 8 bases. Looked up from germline, CDR1 is SEHNR and CDR2 is FQNEAQ (reference sequence). V shed 0 bases and J 3 bases; nucleotides not matched to a gene: 3. The CDR3 runs to 15 residues. CDR3 region: CASSLAQGADYGYTF. The CDR3 DNA sequence: TGTGCCAGCAGCTTAGCTCAGGGGGCGGACTATGGCTACACCTTC.

This clonotype was recorded at least ten times. This chain connects TRBV12-3 or TRBV12-4 to TRBJ2-7; weak D call: TRBD2 (5 bases). The V and J ends lost 5 bases and 6 bases respectively, with 11 bases between them. CDR3 length: 12 residues. The CDR3 coding sequence is TGTGCCAGCAGTCTTACTAGTTTCGAGCAGTACTTC. Translating it yields CASSLTSFEQYF.

This clonotype was detected many times. The rearrangement joins TRBV5-1 to TRBJ1-1; D possibly corresponds to TRBD1 (5 bases). CDR3 length equals 14 residues. Deletions cut 1 base from V and 3 bases from J, with 10 bases between. CDR1 and CDR2 from the germline V gene are SGHRS and YFSETQ. CDR3 protein: CASSLSQDYTEAFF. DNA for the CDR3: TGCGCCAGCAGCTTGTCACAGGACTACACTGAAGCTTTCTTT.

This clonotype appeared many times. This chain uses TRBV4-1 with TRBJ2-6; 9 bases map to TRBD1. Germline CDR1 is MGHRA and CDR2 is YSYEKL. This CDR3 is 18 amino acids long. Trimming removed 3 bases from V and 4 bases from J; junction bases left unmatched: 10. The CDR3 spells CASSHPGQGTSGANVLTF. CDR3 bases: TGCGCCAGCAGCCACCCGGGACAGGGAACTTCCGGGGCCAACGTCCTGACTTTC.

This chain connects TRBV6-5 to TRBJ1-4; D possibly corresponds to TRBD1 (5 bases). With 0 bases removed from V and 7 bases from J, the gap between germline ends came to 12 bases. This CDR3 has 15 amino acids. CDR1 and CDR2 from the germline V gene are MNHEY and SVGAGI. This chain's CDR3 is CASSYSGVLREKLFF. CDR3 sequence (DNA): TGTGCCAGCAGTTACTCAGGGGTATTGCGTGAAAAACTGTTTTTT.

This clonotype was picked up many times. This rearrangement joins TRBV2 to TRBJ1-5; no definite D call. Germline CDR1 SNHLY, CDR2 FYNNEI. Trimming cost V 1 base and J 8 bases, with 9 bases left between them. CDR3 length equals 13 residues. CDR3 in DNA: TGTGCCAGCAGTGAAGACACCCTAAAGCCCCAGCATTTT. This sequence encodes CASSEDTLKPQHF.

The chain uses TRBV7-9 and TRBJ2-3; 10 nucleotides line up with TRBD2. V was clipped by 4 bases and J by 3 bases; unmatched bases: 1. The germline V gene encodes CDR1 SEHNR and CDR2 FQNEAQ (reference sequence). The CDR3 is 14 amino acids. CDR3 protein: CASSSTSGTDTQYF. CDR3 sequence (DNA): TGTGCCAGCAGCTCGACTAGCGGGACAGATACGCAGTATTTT.

The gene calls are TRBV29-1 and TRBJ2-5, with TRBD2 matching 11 bases. Germline-derived CDR1 and CDR2 are SQVTM and ANQGSEA. CDR3 length: 14 amino acids. V gave up 4 bases and J gave up 3 bases; unmatched junction bases: 4. CDR3 DNA sequence: TGCAGCGTTGTTACTAGCGGGAGCAAAGAGACCCAGTACTTC. Translated, it gives CSVVTSGSKETQYF.

The chain is built from TRBV7-3 and TRBJ2-2, with D unclear. Between the trimmed V and J ends, which lost 5 bases and 7 bases, there was a span of 14 bases. CDR3 size: 14 residues. Germline CDR1 SGHTA, CDR2 FQGTGA. The CDR3 nucleotides are TGTGCCAGCAGCGCCGAGAGAGCTTACGGGGAGCTGTTTTTT. Translating it yields CASSAERAYGELFF. The variable domain in full, with the rest retrieved from reference TRBV7-3 and TRBJ2-2, is GAGVSQTPSNKVTEKGKYVELRCDPISGHTALYWYRQSLGQGPEFLIYFQGTGAADDSGLPNDRFFAVRPEGSVSTLKIQRTERGDSAVYLCASSAERAYGELFFGEGSRLTVL.

The chain recombines TRBV7-2 with TRBJ1-5, with unresolved D. The CDR3 consists of 15 residues. The V gene's germline CDR1 is SGHTA and CDR2 FQGNSA. Trimming stripped 0 bases from V and 1 base from J, with 7 bases between. In nucleotides, the CDR3 is TGTGCCAGCAGCTTAGCCGCGGGCAGCAATCAGCCCCAGCATTTT. This gives the protein CASSLAAGSNQPQHF. Variable domain in full (rest from reference TRBV7-2 and TRBJ1-5): GAGVSQSPSNKVTEKGKDVELRCDPISGHTALYWYRQSLGQGLEFLIYFQGNSAPDKSGLPSDRFSAERTGGSVSTLTIQRTQQEDSAVYLCASSLAAGSNQPQHFGDGTRLSIL.

This rearrangement joins TRBV10-3 to TRBJ1-6, with D unresolved. Looked up from germline, CDR1 is ENHRY and CDR2 is SYGVKD. This CDR3 has 13 residues. V shed 4 bases and J shed 7 bases, with 8 bases lying between them. CDR3 protein: CAISGGLNSPLHF. In DNA form, the CDR3 reads TGTGCCATCAGTGGAGGGCTAAATTCACCCCTCCACTTT.